This T cell receptor beta chain was sequenced for a study of blood T cells in healthy people across ages. The study's findings and limits: Unsorted PBMCs prevented conclusive naive versus antigen-experienced comparison.

About this clonotype: Its antigen remains unknown.

Germline V gives CDR1 MNHNS, CDR2 SASEGT. Trimming at V came to 4 bases and at J to 2 bases, leaving 3 bases not matched to a gene. CDR3 size: 17 residues. The authors ran a second PCR of about 6 to 11 cycles using a sample-barcoded 5' primer and a J-beta primer mix. TCRdb used MiXCR to reprocess the 5' RACE reads, holding one entry per CDR3 protein. This table has 800,000 to 900,000 distinct CDR3 sequences, less than 80% appearing once. PBMCs numbering at least 7 million were isolated per sample. Extraction of total RNA produced a minimum of 5 micrograms from each sample. This chain links TRBV6-1 with TRBJ2-1, with TRBD2 identical over 15 bases. The sequence was obtained from a young man in good health. The sequenced material came from blood. This CDR3 is CASSAGTSGGTYNEQFF. Here the CDR3 DNA reads TGTGCCAGCAGTGCCGGGACTAGCGGGGGGACCTACAATGAGCAGTTCTTC.